The next 29 T cell receptor beta chains were all read from a single sample in a study of T-cell memory formation after mild COVID-19. TCRdb re-analysed the 5' RACE reads in MiXCR, keeping a single row per CDR3 protein. The sample lists about 470,000 distinct CDR3 sequences; about 20% were seen once. Specimen: PBMCs or a T cell subset sorted from them (not recorded which). Receptors were obtained from an adult woman who had mild COVID-19 (a few samples of this study predate the infection). Cell type and time point are not known.

This chain links TRBV2 with TRBJ2-5; no firm D call. Trimming shortened V by 7 bases and J by 3 bases, and 12 bases separated the two germline ends. Germline V gene data show CDR1 as SNHLY and CDR2 as FYNNEI. This CDR3 spans 13 amino acids. Written as DNA, the CDR3 is TGTGCCAGCACTAAGGAGTACAAAGAGACCCAGTACTTC. Protein sequence: CASTKEYKETQYF.

The chain is built from TRBV12-3 or TRBV12-4 and TRBJ1-2; perhaps TRBD1 as D (5 bases). Deletions cut 2 bases from V and 4 bases from J, with 20 bases between. The CDR3 loop spans 17 amino acids. Written as DNA, the CDR3 is TGTGCCAGCAGTTTAAGGGCCCCCCGGACGGGACCCTATGGCTACACCTTC. Its translation is CASSLRAPRTGPYGYTF.

This clonotype was seen only a few times. J is TRBJ2-3 and V is TRBV11-2, with TRBD2 as a possible D gene (6 bases). This CDR3 is built from 16 residues. V was pared by 4 bases and J by 2 bases, with 16 bases between. Germline V gene data show CDR1 as SGHAT and CDR2 as FQNNGV. CDR3 nucleotides: TGTGCCAGCAGCTCGCCCTTTGGGGGGATCACAGATACGCAGTATTTT. Its translation: CASSSPFGGITDTQYF.

A few counts support this clonotype. The rearrangement joins TRBV20-1 to TRBJ1-6; unclear D gene. V was trimmed by 0 bases and J by 10 bases, leaving 19 bases between them. Germline V CDR1 and CDR2: DFQATT, SNEGSKA (reference sequence). This CDR3 has 16 residues. The CDR3 region is CSARDLVAGSGSPLHF. The CDR3, as DNA: TGCAGTGCTAGAGATTTAGTCGCAGGTTCGGGGTCACCCCTCCACTTT.

The chain combines TRBV5-5 with TRBJ2-7, with D unclear. CDR3 length equals 15 residues. Per the germline V gene, CDR1 is SGHKS and CDR2 is YYEKEE (reference sequence). V was cut by 4 bases and J by 7 bases, with 21 bases left in between. CDR3 in amino acids: CASSRIRGDLREQYF. CDR3 DNA: TGTGCCAGCAGCCGCATCCGCGGAGACCTACGAGAGCAGTACTTC.

This clonotype was counted a single time. This rearrangement joins TRBV19 to TRBJ2-7; TRBD2 matches 8 bases. Germline V gene lookup returns CDR1 LNHDA and CDR2 SQIVND (reference sequence). CDR3 length: 16 amino acids. After removal of 2 bases from V and 3 bases from J, the junction contained 9 bases not matched to a gene. The CDR3 spells CASSIRTGGYIYEQYF. CDR3 nucleotides: TGTGCCAGTAGTATACGGACGGGAGGGTATATCTACGAGCAGTACTTC.

The chain combines TRBV7-7 with TRBJ2-3; a possible D gene is TRBD2 (5 bases). From germline, CDR1 is SSHAT and CDR2 FNYEAQ (reference sequence). This CDR3 has 15 amino acids. With 6 bases removed from V and 2 bases from J, the gap between germline ends came to 15 bases. Here the CDR3 reads CASSRGPGLTDTQYF. Written as DNA, the CDR3 is TGTGCCAGCAGTCGGGGTCCAGGACTCACAGATACGCAGTATTTT.

The gene calls are TRBV6-4 and TRBJ2-3; 9 bases line up with TRBD1. Germline V gene lookup returns CDR1 MRHNA and CDR2 SNTAGT. The J segment lost 3 bases and the V segment lost 3 bases, leaving 7 bases of the junction unmatched. This CDR3 has 16 amino acids. The CDR3, as DNA: TGTGCCAGCAGTGAAGCCGGGACAGGGTGGACAGATACGCAGTATTTT. The encoded protein is CASSEAGTGWTDTQYF.

V usage is TRBV4-1 and J usage is TRBJ2-2; D is unclear. Germline CDR1 reads MGHRA; CDR2 reads YSYEKL. The CDR3 totals 14 residues. V was trimmed by 0 bases and J by 0 bases, leaving 2 bases between them. CDR3 nucleotides: TGCGCCAGCAGCCAAGATGCGAACACCGGGGAGCTGTTTTTT. As protein: CASSQDANTGELFF.

This clonotype was seen more than once but under ten times. The chain uses TRBV7-6 and TRBJ1-1, with D hard to call. The CDR3 is 16 amino acids. The germline V gene encodes CDR1 SGHVS and CDR2 FNYEAQ. The V gene lost 0 bases and the J gene lost 2 bases, with 13 bases spanning the gap. This chain's CDR3 is CASSLAPGAGNTEAFF. CDR3 nucleotides: TGTGCCAGCAGCTTAGCGCCGGGCGCCGGTAACACTGAAGCTTTCTTT.

The sample holds a few counts of this clonotype. The rearrangement joins TRBV19 to TRBJ2-7; D may be TRBD1 (6 bases). Germline V gives CDR1 LNHDA, CDR2 SQIVND (reference sequence). Between the trimmed V and J ends, which lost 5 bases and 0 bases, there was a span of 11 bases. This CDR3 is 14 amino acids long. CDR3 DNA: TGTGCCAGTAGTCCAGGGGCGAGCTCCTACGAGCAGTACTTC. Protein product: CASSPGASSYEQYF.

This clonotype was found a few times. This chain connects TRBV6-6 to TRBJ2-7; D tentatively reads TRBD1 or TRBD2 (5 bases each). CDR3 size: 15 residues. The V end was cut by 4 bases, the J end by 2 bases, with 15 bases between. Per the germline V gene, CDR1 is MNHNY and CDR2 is SVGAGI (reference sequence). The CDR3, as DNA: TGTGCCAGCAGTTCAACCGGGACGGTTACCTACGAGCAGTACTTC. Translated, it gives CASSSTGTVTYEQYF.

This clonotype appeared many times. This rearrangement joins TRBV30 to TRBJ1-2, with D perhaps matching TRBD1 (6 bases). This CDR3 is built from 16 residues. Germline assignment: CDR1 GTSNPN and CDR2 SVGIG (reference sequence). Trimming stripped 2 bases from V and 3 bases from J, with 19 bases between. CDR3 protein: CAWSSTEGDRDYGYTF. CDR3 nucleotide sequence: TGTGCCTGGAGTTCCACTGAGGGGGATCGGGACTATGGCTACACCTTC.

In regard to this clonotype: One junction end does not reproduce the germline sequence, and a read error may be involved. The chain couples TRBV15 to TRBJ2-1; D unclear. The germline gives CDR1 LNHNV, CDR2 YYDKDF (reference sequence). The CDR3 totals 14 residues. Here the CDR3 DNA reads TGTGCCACCAGCAGAGATCAATCGGGCAATTACTGGATCTTC. It codes for CATSRDQSGNYWIF.

This rearrangement joins TRBV5-1 to TRBJ2-1; TRBD2 matches 13 bases. Trimming took 0 bases from V and 5 from J; bases not matched to a gene: 11. The CDR3 spans 19 residues. Germline V gene sequence: CDR1 SGHRS, CDR2 YFSETQ. In DNA form, the CDR3 reads TGCGCCAGCAGCTTGGCGCGGGTGTGGGGACTAGCGGGAAACAATGAGCAGTTCTTC. Translation: CASSLARVWGLAGNNEQFF.

The gene calls are TRBV5-1 and TRBJ1-2; unclear D gene. The CDR3 runs to 13 residues. Between the trimmed V and J ends, which lost 0 bases and 8 bases, there was a span of 11 bases. Germline lookup yields CDR1 SGHRS and CDR2 YFSETQ. The CDR3 DNA sequence: TGCGCCAGCAGCTTGGCCGGCGGGGAGGGCTACACCTTC. Its translation is CASSLAGGEGYTF.

The chain links TRBV5-1 to TRBJ1-4, with D unresolved. The CDR3 runs to 14 residues. Germline V gene data show CDR1 as SGHRS and CDR2 as YFSETQ. Trimming removed 5 bases at V and 0 bases at J, with 8 bases between. CDR3 in DNA: TGCGCCAGCAGTTACGGTGCAACTAATGAAAAACTGTTTTTT. It encodes CASSYGATNEKLFF.

The CDR3 DNA reads as TGTGCCAGCAGCCAGGCCTCGAACACCGGGGAGCTGTTTTTT. Protein: CASSQASNTGELFF. This chain connects TRBV7-2 to TRBJ2-2; D is ambiguous. Looked up from germline, CDR1 is SGHTA and CDR2 is FQGNSA. Trimming cost V 5 bases and J 0 bases, with 7 bases left between them. This CDR3 contains 14 residues.

This clonotype was detected only a few times. The rearrangement uses TRBV7-9 and TRBJ2-7; no firm D call. Trimming took off 5 bases at V and 3 bases at J, with 11 bases between the two ends. Germline V gene lookup returns CDR1 SEHNR and CDR2 FQNEAQ (reference sequence). The CDR3 is made up of 13 amino acids. CDR3 coding DNA: TGTGCCAGCAGCCCCGGCACATACTACGAGCAGTACTTC. It specifies CASSPGTYYEQYF.

The J gene is TRBJ1-1, the V gene TRBV19, with D maybe TRBD1 (5 bases). Germline V gene sequence: CDR1 LNHDA, CDR2 SQIVND (reference sequence). Trimming shortened V by 3 bases and J by 8 bases, and 10 bases separated the two germline ends. This CDR3 comprises 12 residues. The CDR3 region has the DNA TGTGCCAGTAGTATGGGAGACAGCGAAGCTTTCTTT. Protein sequence: CASSMGDSEAFF.

This clonotype was picked up a small number of times. The chain joins TRBV13 to TRBJ2-3, with TRBD2 matching 16 bases. The CDR3 has 20 amino acids. CDR1 and CDR2 (germline): PRHDT, FYEKMQ (reference sequence). J was trimmed by 2 bases and V by 5 bases; bases with no gene match: 13. The CDR3 sequence is CASSPGGTSGGEDYTDTQYF. The CDR3 DNA reads as TGTGCCAGCAGCCCTGGCGGGACTAGCGGGGGGGAGGACTACACAGATACGCAGTATTTT.

The chain combines TRBV9 with TRBJ2-7; 8 nucleotides agree with TRBD2. CDR1 and CDR2 from the germline V gene are SGDLS and YYNGEE. The CDR3 length is 16 residues. The junction had 10 bases not matched to a gene; V was cut back by 1 base and J by 4 bases. The chain's CDR3 is CASSVSTSARPYEQYF. In DNA, the CDR3 is TGTGCCAGCAGCGTATCGACTAGCGCCAGACCTTACGAGCAGTACTTC.

This chain uses TRBV20-1 with TRBJ2-3; TRBD2 agrees at 11 bases. The CDR3 is 16 residues long. CDR1 and CDR2 from the germline V gene are DFQATT and SNEGSKA (reference sequence). V was clipped by 6 bases and J by 5 bases; unmatched bases: 13. This CDR3 is CSATGTSGRQRDTQYF. DNA for the CDR3: TGCAGTGCCACCGGGACTAGCGGCAGGCAGAGAGATACGCAGTATTTT.

In its sample, this clonotype was seen a few times. CDR3 DNA sequence: TGCGCCAGCAGCCGAGACAGCATAAACACTGAAGCTTTCTTT. It is translated as CASSRDSINTEAFF. The rearrangement links TRBV5-1 to TRBJ1-1; TRBD1 might be the D (5 bases). The germline gives CDR1 SGHRS, CDR2 YFSETQ. The CDR3 is made up of 14 amino acids. Between the trimmed V and J ends, which lost 4 bases and 2 bases, there was a span of 12 bases.

The chain combines TRBV24-1 with TRBJ1-5, with a tentative D call TRBD1 (6 bases). The V gene lost 9 bases and the J gene lost 9 bases, with 14 bases spanning the gap. This CDR3 has 12 residues. CDR1 and CDR2 from the germline V gene are KGHDR and SFDVKD. CDR3 region: CATRLGGSPQHF. The CDR3 nucleotides are TGTGCCACCCGACTGGGGGGCTCGCCCCAGCATTTT.

There are many counts of this clonotype. V and J are TRBV20-1 and TRBJ2-3; 10 bases align to TRBD2. CDR1 is DFQATT and CDR2 is SNEGSKA in the germline V gene (reference sequence). Unmatched junction bases numbered 2, after V lost 2 bases and J lost 6 bases. The CDR3 runs 13 residues. The chain's CDR3 is CSARTSGTDTQYF. CDR3 sequence (DNA): TGCAGTGCTAGAACTAGCGGGACCGATACGCAGTATTTT.

As concerns this clonotype: A read error is possible here, since a much larger clone lies one base away. The J gene is TRBJ2-1, the V gene TRBV4-3; D unclear. Germline V gene sequence: CDR1 LGHNA, CDR2 YSLEER. The CDR3 runs to 13 residues. Trimming took off 4 bases at V and 7 bases at J, with 11 bases between the two ends. The CDR3 coding sequence is TGCGCCAGCAGCCCGACACAGTGGAATGAGCAGTTCTTC. It is translated as CASSPTQWNEQFF.

This clonotype was observed a handful of times. J is TRBJ1-2 and V is TRBV14; 7 bases are shared with TRBD1. V was clipped by 4 bases and J by 3 bases; unmatched bases: 11. Germline CDR1 and CDR2: SGHDN and FVKESK. The CDR3 totals 16 residues. The DNA for the CDR3 is TGTGCCAGCAGCCCGTCCCAGGGGGGCCGCGACTATGGCTACACCTTC. Protein product: CASSPSQGGRDYGYTF.

This clonotype was observed a few times. This rearrangement joins TRBV12-3 or TRBV12-4 to TRBJ2-7, with 13 bases aligning to TRBD2. The V and J ends lost 6 bases and 3 bases, in that order; junction bases with no gene match: 5. This CDR3 region has 15 residues. CDR3 in amino acids: CASSLLAGGLYEQYF. CDR3 DNA sequence: TGTGCCAGCAGCCTACTAGCGGGAGGGCTCTACGAGCAGTACTTC.